These T cell receptor beta chains were read from a single sample in a study of T cells and Merkel cell carcinoma outcomes. The table came from immunoSEQ multiplex PCR; TCRdb's copy has only in-frame clones and leaves some out. The sample records 8,000 to 9,500 clones, around 84% being singletons. The sample comprised tumor tissue from Merkel cell carcinoma. The receptors were sampled from a human donor with Merkel cell carcinoma. Each CDR3 is given with its conserved first and last residue. The D gene is left open where the match is weak. The size of a clone is reported for some rows only, either as once, few or many, or as a class for expanded clones.

j_call v_call clone_size d_call cdr3_aa cdr3_nt
TRBJ2-5 TRBV2 . . CASSFGGGRKETQYF TGTGCCAGCAGCTTCGGTGGGGGGCGAAAAGAGACCCAGTACTTC
TRBJ2-5 TRBV29-1 . TRBD1 CSVELNRGETQYF TGCAGCGTTGAATTAAACAGGGGAGAGACCCAGTACTTC
TRBJ1-2 TRBV5-4 . TRBD1 CASSPDRDYGYTF TGTGCCAGCAGCCCCGACAGGGACTATGGCTACACCTTC
TRBJ2-5 TRBV25-1 . TRBD2 CASVLAGGQETQYF TGTGCCAGCGTCCTAGCGGGGGGGCAAGAGACCCAGTACTTC
TRBJ2-7 TRBV30 . TRBD1 CAWRPGQGATYEQYF TGTGCCTGGAGGCCGGGACAGGGGGCCACTTACGAGCAGTACTTT
TRBJ2-2 TRBV5-1 . . CASSLLGELYNTGELFF TGCGCCAGCAGCTTGTTGGGAGAACTATACAACACCGGGGAGCTGTTTTTT
TRBJ1-1 TRBV6-5 . TRBD1 CASIPGTGSTEAFF TGTGCCAGCATCCCCGGGACAGGAAGCACTGAAGCTTTCTTT
TRBJ2-5 TRBV5-1 . . CASSLEGPGTQYF TGCGCCAGCAGCTTGGAAGGCCCGGGGACCCAGTACTTC
TRBJ1-1 TRBV5-1 . TRBD1 CASSDRGNSGAFF TGCGCCAGCAGTGACAGGGGTAATTCGGGCGCTTTCTTT
TRBJ1-1 TRBV18 . TRBD1 CASSRGQIYNTEAFF TGTGCCAGCTCACGGGGACAGATTTACAACACTGAAGCTTTCTTT
TRBJ2-3 TRBV5-1 . . CASSLGGSTDTQYF TGCGCCAGCAGCTTGGGGGGAAGCACAGATACGCAGTATTTT
TRBJ2-7 TRBV5-1 . . CASSLGGGQGIYEQYF TGCGCCAGCAGCTTGGGAGGAGGGCAAGGGATTTACGAGCAGTACTTC
TRBJ2-3 TRBV5-1 . TRBD1 CASSLAGQEADTQYF TGCGCCAGCAGCTTGGCGGGACAGGAAGCAGATACGCAGTATTTT
TRBJ1-6 TRBV28 . . CASSFVGDSPLHF TGTGCCAGCAGTTTCGTAGGGGATTCACCCCTCCACTTT
TRBJ2-7 TRBV6-6 . . CASSYRKEYEQYF TGTGCCAGCAGTTACCGGAAAGAGTACGAGCAGTACTTC
TRBJ2-7 TRBV6-5 . TRBD1 CASSPLGQVAEQYF TGTGCCAGCAGTCCTTTGGGACAGGTGGCCGAGCAGTACTTC
TRBJ2-1 TRBV29-1 . . CSVCRPPCNEQFF TGCAGCGTTTGCCGTCCCCCTTGCAATGAGCAGTTCTTC
TRBJ2-7 TRBV5-1 . . CANKDSYEQYF TGCGCCAACAAGGACAGCTACGAGCAGTACTTC
TRBJ1-6 TRBV10-2 . . CASRGQGLSNSPLHF TGCGCCAGCAGAGGGCAGGGGTTGAGTAATTCACCCCTCCACTTT
TRBJ2-7 TRBV5-1 once TRBD2 CASSTVAGGPYEQYF TGCGCCAGCAGCACCGTAGCGGGGGGCCCCTACGAGCAGTACTTC
TRBJ1-5 TRBV6-1 . . CASNRQLNQPQHF TGTGCCAGCAATCGACAGCTCAATCAGCCCCAGCATTTT
TRBJ2-7 TRBV5-1 . TRBD1 CASSWDRADDKQYF TGCGCCAGCAGCTGGGACAGGGCGGACGACAAGCAGTACTTC
TRBJ1-6 TRBV27 . . CASSLSGTINSPLHF TGTGCCAGCAGTTTATCAGGGACTATTAATTCACCCCTCCACTTT
TRBJ1-3 TRBV28 . . CASTPAEGLRGNTIYF TGTGCCAGCACCCCGGCGGAGGGGCTCAGGGGAAACACCATATATTTT
TRBJ2-1 TRBV7-8 . . CASSHQWVTYNEQFF TGTGCCAGCAGCCATCAATGGGTAACCTACAATGAGCAGTTCTTC
TRBJ1-3 TRBV5-1 . TRBD1 CASSPTGFANTIYF TGCGCCAGCAGTCCGACAGGGTTTGCAAACACCATATATTTT
TRBJ1-4 TRBV18 . TRBD1 CASSPGTGGEKLFF TGTGCCAGCTCACCCGGGACAGGGGGCGAAAAACTGTTTTTT